One and the same sample provided the 14 T cell receptor beta chains below, sequenced in a study of vaccination and CD4 T cells after COVID-19. Time point: late sampling 161 to 241 days after vaccination in a few convalescent patients. The treatment is: approximately 11-day PBMC culture with coronavirus spike peptide pools or control peptides (ViraFEST assay). Which antigens these TCRs recognize remains unknown. The Oncomine TCR Beta short-read assay generated sequence data from the DNA of cultured CD4+ T cells. TCRdb independently ran MiXCR on the PCR reads; one entry per CDR3 protein. The data contain about 21,000 distinct CDR3 sequences, 46% of them singletons. Sequencing was performed on CD4+ T cells from blood, cultured in vitro, taken about 7 months after SARS-CoV-2 vaccination. The receptors here all came from a human donor who had recovered from COVID-19.

V usage is TRBV7-9 and J usage is TRBJ2-3; 8 bases fit TRBD2. The V gene's germline CDR1 is SEHNR and CDR2 FQNEAQ (reference sequence). This CDR3 is 15 amino acids long. V lost 11 bases, J lost 2 bases, and 12 bases stayed unmatched. CDR3 loop: CAGQSRGGNTDTQYF. The CDR3 bases are TGTGCCGGCCAGTCTCGGGGGGGGAACACAGATACGCAGTATTTT.

The gene calls are TRBV7-3 and TRBJ2-3; 7 bases align to TRBD2. This CDR3 has 15 residues. CDR1 is SGHTA and CDR2 is FQGTGA in the germline V gene. Trimming at V came to 3 bases and at J to 5 bases, leaving 8 bases not matched to a gene. This chain's CDR3 is CASSFASAGQDTQYF. CDR3 in DNA: TGTGCCAGCAGCTTCGCCTCAGCGGGGCAAGATACGCAGTATTTT.

This clonotype was counted between two and nine times. The gene calls are TRBV27 and TRBJ1-1; D remains unclear. V dropped 5 bases and J dropped 7 bases, with 17 bases sitting between them. The CDR3 runs 14 residues. Germline-derived CDR1 and CDR2 are MNHEY and SMNVEV (reference sequence). The CDR3 here is CASSQMAAGGEAFF. CDR3 nucleotide sequence: TGTGCCAGCAGTCAGATGGCCGCGGGCGGTGAAGCTTTCTTT.

The rearrangement uses TRBV10-3 and TRBJ1-2; 9 bases align to TRBD1. Germline V gene data show CDR1 as ENHRY and CDR2 as SYGVKD. V gave up 7 bases and J gave up 4 bases; unmatched junction bases: 10. CDR3 length: 15 amino acids. CDR3 protein: CAITYLQGAGYGYTF. CDR3 nucleotide sequence: TGTGCCATCACCTATTTACAGGGGGCCGGCTATGGCTACACCTTC.

This clonotype has only a few counts. J is TRBJ2-5 and V is TRBV20-1; TRBD2 matches at 7 bases. This CDR3 has 16 residues. CDR1 and CDR2 (germline): DFQATT, SNEGSKA (reference sequence). The J segment lost 4 bases and the V segment lost 3 bases, leaving 14 bases of the junction unmatched. CDR3 loop: CSARGGAGSGGETQYF. CDR3 bases: TGCAGTGCTAGGGGAGGGGCCGGGTCCGGCGGAGAGACCCAGTACTTC.

The chain links TRBV6-2 or TRBV6-3 to TRBJ2-1, with D perhaps given as TRBD1 or TRBD2 (5 bases each). V was shortened by 2 bases and J by 5 bases, with 7 bases between the two germline ends. From germline, CDR1 is MNHEY and CDR2 SVGEGT. The CDR3 length is 13 residues. The CDR3 sequence is CASSYVGDNEQFF. The CDR3 bases are TGTGCCAGCAGTTACGTGGGGGACAATGAGCAGTTCTTC.

The chain has TRBV24-1 and TRBJ2-1, with a weak D call TRBD1 (5 bases). Germline-derived CDR1 and CDR2 are KGHDR and SFDVKD. The CDR3 extends over 12 amino acids. Trimming pared 0 bases from V and 14 bases from J, leaving 10 bases between. This CDR3 is CATSDLRQNEFF. The CDR3 DNA follows: TGTGCCACCAGTGATTTGAGACAGAATGAGTTCTTC.

The rearrangement links TRBV27 to TRBJ2-3; 8 bases align to TRBD2. Trimming at V came to 4 bases and at J to 6 bases, leaving 6 bases not matched to a gene. The V gene's germline CDR1 is MNHEY and CDR2 SMNVEV (reference sequence). The CDR3 is 14 residues long. CDR3 protein: CASSWGREGDTQYF. CDR3 in DNA: TGTGCCAGCAGTTGGGGACGGGAGGGTGATACGCAGTATTTT.

The chain employs TRBV27 and TRBJ2-1, with TRBD1 as a possible D gene (5 bases). The CDR3 covers 14 residues. Trimming shortened V by 4 bases and J by 3 bases, and 10 bases separated the two germline ends. The germline gives CDR1 MNHEY, CDR2 SMNVEV (reference sequence). This CDR3 reads CASSSLQGYNEQFF. DNA for the CDR3: TGTGCCAGCAGTTCCCTCCAGGGCTACAATGAGCAGTTCTTC.

The chain recombines TRBV6-2 or TRBV6-3 with TRBJ1-1; 7 nucleotides match TRBD1. V was clipped by 5 bases and J by 7 bases; unmatched bases: 13. Germline CDR1 and CDR2: MNHEY and SVGEGT. CDR3 length: 15 amino acids. This chain's CDR3 is CASSRTPTGDFEAFF. DNA of the CDR3: TGTGCCAGCAGTCGCACTCCCACAGGGGACTTTGAAGCTTTCTTT.

For this clonotype: Because the CDR3 is missing its conserved closing phenylalanine or tryptophan, this is likely a read error. The CDR3 sequence is CSARLRGSGADTQYL. In nucleotides, the CDR3 is TGCAGTGCTAGGCTACGAGGGTCGGGAGCAGATACGCAGTATCTT. V gene TRBV20-1 combines with J gene TRBJ2-3, with a weak D call TRBD2 (6 bases). Per the germline V gene, CDR1 is DFQATT and CDR2 is SNEGSKA (reference sequence). The V end lost 3 bases, the J end lost 4 bases, and 17 bases lay between the germline ends. The CDR3 is 15 residues long.

This clonotype was seen a single time. The rearrangement uses TRBV7-9 and TRBJ1-3; D gene ambiguous. This CDR3 is 11 amino acids long. V lost 2 bases and J lost 8, with 4 bases in between. Germline lookup yields CDR1 SEHNR and CDR2 FQNEAQ (reference sequence). The CDR3 nucleotides read TGTGCCAGCAGCTTATTGGACACCATATATTTT. Translated, it gives CASSLLDTIYF.

The chain has TRBV20-1 and TRBJ1-2; tentative D call: TRBD1 (5 bases). The germline V and J ends were trimmed by 0 bases and 6 bases, with 14 bases remaining between them. There are 14 residues in the CDR3. Germline CDR1 is DFQATT and CDR2 is SNEGSKA (reference sequence). The CDR3, as DNA: TGCAGTGCTAGAGATCTGGGGGGGAAGGATGGCTACACCTTC. This codes for CSARDLGGKDGYTF.

This clonotype has only a few counts. V usage is TRBV6-1 and J usage is TRBJ2-3; D possibly uses TRBD1 or TRBD2 (5 bases each). This CDR3 has 13 residues. In germline, CDR1 is MNHNS, CDR2 SASEGT. V was clipped by 6 bases and J by 6 bases, with 13 bases between them. The CDR3 region is CASRGPAMDTQYF. CDR3 coding DNA: TGTGCCAGCAGGGGACCCGCCATGGATACGCAGTATTTT.